The following is a TCR beta chain sequence with its context. This clonotype was observed many times. Its specific antigen is unknown. Base quality data are lacking; no much larger clone is found one base away. This entry belongs to a study of naive and memory T cell subsets (dated by TCRdb to 2017 to 2019). About the study as a whole: The figure summarizing these samples reported ten or so blood donors, 7 tuberculin skin test biopsies and 3 saline control biopsies. PCR2 was typically performed as a SYBR Green qPCR that was stopped at a set threshold, although end-point PCR (roughly 6 cycles) could be used instead for low-input samples.

Libraries were constructed by 5' RACE. TCR RNA was reverse transcribed with SuperScript IV using alpha and beta constant region primers for the blood and skin samples. Four rounds of PCR, run with the SP2 primer together with nested alpha and beta constant region primers, were used to amplify the ligated cDNA. An oligonucleotide carrying the Illumina SP2 primer and a UMI was ligated to the 3' end of the cDNA by means of T4 RNA ligase 1. The 12-nucleotide UMI consisted of two random hexamers with an eight-base spacer between the hexamers to prevent hairpin formation. From the second PCR onward, the TCR alpha and beta chain libraries were handled separately, and dual indexing was used for multiplexing. After pooling, the indexed libraries were analyzed by capillary electrophoresis and sequenced on either an Illumina MiSeq or NextSeq. PhiX DNA at 5-7% was spiked into libraries to increase base diversity and improve cluster recognition. Regarding the original processing steps: UMIs were extracted from read 2 by Demultiplexor and combined with the TCR sequence from read 1, and reads were split according to sample indices. Decombinator identified V and J genes and V-J junctions and gave each TCR a five-part identifier that included V and J deletions. Collapsinator used UMIs to correct sequencing errors and PCR amplification heterogeneity, producing a UMI-based abundance for each TCR. CDR3Translator turned identifiers into nucleotide sequence, translated that sequence into amino acids, and pulled out CDR3 regions based on terminal motifs. Error-corrected alpha and beta TCR counts from blood and skin were compared after normalization to input RNA amount. TCRdb trimmed public reads at Q25 via fastp, called clones via MiXCR and kept in-frame beta chains. All rows with the same CDR3 protein become a single entry with the most common DNA and genes. TCRdb, not the authors, supplied the V and J calls. In all, the sample holds tens of thousands of distinct CDR3 sequences, and approximately 3.9% of those were seen once. Over 7.5% of the sample goes to the ten largest clones.

Beyond this particular receptor, the publication reports: The RNA-based method was acknowledged to be potentially sensitive to changes in TCR transcripts with T cell activation and differentiation.

From a lookup of the germline V gene, CDR1 and CDR2 are SGHTA and FQGNSA. The CDR3 measures 15 amino acids from cysteine to phenylalanine. The sequence is cut down to CDR3 DNA, 45 bases in frame from base 1. Relative to germline, V is missing 5 bases and J is missing 3 bases, with 6 bases of the junction outside any gene match. For whole blood analysis, less than 3 ml of peripheral blood was collected from healthy adult volunteers into Tempus tubes, and RNA was extracted following the manufacturer's instructions. Using 3' ligation of a UMI-containing oligonucleotide to TCR cDNA, the study laid out a robust and sensitive protocol to amplify, sequence and analyze TCRs. Before reverse transcription, total RNA that had not been cell sorted was treated with RQ1 DNase, with a target input of about 1 to 1000 ng. Libraries were prepared from skin biopsies and whole blood to test how robust the pipeline was in samples where T cells are a minority population.

The receptor chain draws on TRBV7-2 and TRBJ2-7; a stretch of 11 junction bases matches TRBD2. This clonotype was obtained from a male donor in good health. The nucleotide sequence is TGTGCCAGCAGCCAAACCGGGACTAGCGGCTACGAGCAGTACTTC. This yields the protein CASSQTGTSGYEQYF.